Presented here are 26 T cell receptor beta chains from one specimen sequenced in a study of regulatory T cells in long-lasting Graves disease (dated by TCRdb to the early 2020s). The library relied on multiplex PCR. For sequencing, an Illumina HiSeq 4000 was employed. TCR beta libraries were built with iRepertoire HTBI primers and Arm-PCR amplification of CDR3 regions. The public sequencing data were trimmed at Q25 with fastp and processed into clonotypes with MiXCR by TCRdb, which kept only in-frame beta chains. Entries are consolidated by CDR3 protein sequence, retaining the most common genes and DNA. In all, the sample holds 300,000 to 400,000 distinct CDR3 sequences, and 15% of those were seen once. The top ten constitute about 20% of the sample. Reading the label with the study, this specimen's time point is: newly diagnosed GD, antithyroid drugs for less than 3 months. For both TCR sequencing and RNA sequencing, RNA was extracted from PBMCs using TRIzol.

The sequencing used peripheral blood mononuclear cells (PBMCs), collected at new diagnosis, from a patient treated with antithyroid drugs. All receptors derive from a female donor with Graves disease.

The sample holds many counts of this clonotype. The gene calls are TRBV28 and TRBJ1-5; the D gene is possibly TRBD1 (6 bases). The V gene's germline CDR1 is MDHEN and CDR2 SYDVKM. The CDR3 runs 15 residues. V shed 7 bases and J shed 11 bases, with 24 bases lying between them. CDR3 DNA: TGTGCCAGCAACCCGGGGGGACACCCGCCGGGGGCCCAGCATTTT. Amino acid sequence: CASNPGGHPPGAQHF.

This clonotype came up many times. The chain combines TRBV3-1 with TRBJ2-5; 9 bases are a match to TRBD2. V trimming: 7 bases; J trimming: 4 bases; junction bases outside the gene matches: 4. The CDR3 runs to 13 residues. Germline V lookup: CDR1 LGHDT, CDR2 YNNKEL (reference sequence). The CDR3 loop reads CASNPAGGETQYF. For the CDR3, the DNA is TGTGCCAGCAACCCAGCGGGAGGAGAGACCCAGTACTTC.

This clonotype appeared many times. The chain combines TRBV30 with TRBJ1-1, with D possibly TRBD1 on 5 matching bases. Looked up from germline, CDR1 is GTSNPN and CDR2 is SVGIG (reference sequence). V dropped 0 bases and J dropped 0 bases, with 11 bases sitting between them. There are 15 residues in the CDR3. The CDR3 bases are TGTGCCTGGAGTGTACAGCCAGGGCTGAACACTGAAGCTTTCTTT. Residues: CAWSVQPGLNTEAFF.

This clonotype was counted between two and nine times. The chain couples TRBV7-8 to TRBJ1-1; possibly TRBD1 for D (5 bases). This CDR3 is built from 16 residues. Germline values: CDR1 SGHVS, CDR2 FQNEAQ. V was pared by 2 bases and J by 1 base, with 14 bases between. The CDR3 DNA sequence: TGTGCCAGCAGCTTATCTGCATCCGGGGGGAACACTGAAGCTTTCTTT. Its translation: CASSLSASGGNTEAFF.

This clonotype was detected ten times or more. The chain has TRBV12-5 and TRBJ2-3; 8 nucleotides agree with TRBD1. Germline V gene lookup returns CDR1 LGHNT and CDR2 FRNRAP. J gave up 2 bases and V 2 bases, and 3 bases lay outside the gene matches. The CDR3 sequence is 15 residues long. The CDR3 coding sequence is TGTGCTAGTGGTTTGACAGGGGGATCCACAGATACGCAGTATTTT. Its translation: CASGLTGGSTDTQYF. The full variable domain, its missing parts supplied by reference TRBV12-5 and TRBJ2-3, is DARVTQTPRHKVTEMGQEVTMRCQPILGHNTVFWYRQTMMQGLELLAYFRNRAPLDDSGMPKDRFSAEMPDATLATLKIQPSEPRDSAVYFCASGLTGGSTDTQYFGPGTRLTVL.

This clonotype was counted many times. This chain connects TRBV10-3 to TRBJ2-7, with D tentatively TRBD2 (6 bases). CDR1 is ENHRY, CDR2 SYGVKD, per germline. V gave up 3 bases and J gave up 2 bases, with 20 bases separating them. There are 17 residues in the CDR3. CDR3 amino acids: CAISDPLSWGVAYEQYF. CDR3 bases: TGTGCCATCAGTGATCCGCTTTCTTGGGGGGTCGCCTACGAGCAGTACTTC.

This clonotype was counted at least ten times. The chain carries TRBV20-1 and TRBJ1-4; D unclear. The CDR3 has 11 amino acids. The germline V gene has CDR1 DFQATT and CDR2 SNEGSKA (reference sequence). V was clipped by 1 base and J by 11 bases, with 8 bases between them. In DNA, the CDR3 is TGCAGTGCTAGAGTGGTTAGCAAACTGTTTTTT. It is translated as CSARVVSKLFF.

This clonotype was detected ten times or more. The V and J genes are TRBV20-1 and TRBJ1-2; 10 nucleotides match TRBD1. Losses at the gene ends were 4 bases for V and 7 bases for J; bases not matched to a gene: 6. This CDR3 comprises 13 residues. Per the germline V gene, CDR1 is DFQATT and CDR2 is SNEGSKA (reference sequence). As DNA, the CDR3 is TGCAGTGCTATTGCCGGGACAGGGGTTGGCTACACCTTC. Amino acid sequence: CSAIAGTGVGYTF.

V and J are TRBV28 and TRBJ2-1, with D possibly matching TRBD2 (5 bases). The germline V and J ends were trimmed by 0 bases and 5 bases, with 14 bases remaining between them. Germline-derived CDR1 and CDR2 are MDHEN and SYDVKM. CDR3 size: 16 residues. The CDR3 region has the DNA TGTGCCAGCAGTTTATGGCCCGGGGTTGGGAACAATGAGCAGTTCTTC. It yields the protein CASSLWPGVGNNEQFF.

This clonotype was found many times. The rearrangement uses TRBV20-1 and TRBJ1-4, with a weak D call TRBD1 (6 bases). Trimming left V 0 bases short and J 7 bases short, with 15 bases between. The CDR3 has 15 amino acids. Germline CDR1 DFQATT, CDR2 SNEGSKA (reference sequence). DNA for the CDR3: TGCAGTGCTAGAGATTACAGGGAGGAAGGTGAAAAACTGTTTTTT. This translates into CSARDYREEGEKLFF.

Notes on this clonotype: This may stem from a read error, because a much larger clone lies one nucleotide away. J is TRBJ2-1 and V is TRBV14; 12 bases align to TRBD2. Germline CDR1 and CDR2: SGHDN and FVKESK. The CDR3 length is 17 residues. The CDR3 DNA follows: TGTGCCAGCAGCCAAGAGTTAGGACTAGCGGGAAAACGGGAGCAGCTCTTC. This sequence encodes CASSQELGLAGKREQLF.

This clonotype was found many times. The V and J genes are TRBV20-1 and TRBJ2-3; 9 nucleotides line up with TRBD2. The J call may be mistaken, given a closer DNA end match to TRBJ2-5. The CDR3 covers 15 residues. Germline V gene lookup returns CDR1 DFQATT and CDR2 SNEGSKA (reference sequence). The CDR3 loop is CSANGVLRGGETQYF. CDR3 sequence (DNA): TGCAGTGCAAATGGCGTTCTGCGGGGGGGTGAGACCCAGTACTTC.

There are many counts of this clonotype. This chain connects TRBV29-1 to TRBJ1-2; D uncertain. The germline V gene encodes CDR1 SQVTM and CDR2 ANQGSEA. CDR3 size: 11 residues. The V end lost 6 bases, the J end lost 2 bases, and 7 bases lay between the germline ends. CDR3: CSVLSNYGYTF. CDR3 bases: TGCAGCGTATTGAGCAACTATGGCTACACCTTC. Filled out from reference TRBV29-1 and TRBJ1-2, the complete variable domain reads SAVISQKPSRDICQRGTSLTIQCQVDSQVTMMFWYRQQPGQSLTLIATANQGSEATYESGFVIDKFPISRPNLTFSTLTVSNMSPEDSSIYLCSVLSNYGYTFGSGTRLTVV.

The V and J genes are TRBV20-1 and TRBJ1-2; D remains ambiguous. V lost 2 bases to trimming and J lost 4 bases, with 11 bases between them. The CDR3 runs 13 residues. Germline V gene data show CDR1 as DFQATT and CDR2 as SNEGSKA (reference sequence). The CDR3 nucleotides are TGCAGTGCTAGACTGGCCAGACCCTATGGCTACACCTTC. Encoded protein: CSARLARPYGYTF.

This clonotype has just a few counts. The gene calls are TRBV7-9 and TRBJ2-6, with D perhaps matching TRBD1 (6 bases). CDR1 and CDR2 from the germline V gene are SEHNR and FQNEAQ (reference sequence). Trimming cost V 5 bases and J 0 bases, with 17 bases left between them. The CDR3 contains 18 residues. The CDR3 loop reads CASSPQQGLLSGANVLTF. The CDR3 DNA reads as TGTGCCAGCAGCCCTCAACAGGGATTACTCTCTGGGGCCAACGTCCTGACTTTC.

In its sample, this clonotype was seen many times. The chain has TRBV20-1 and TRBJ2-2, with unresolved D. Looked up from germline, CDR1 is DFQATT and CDR2 is SNEGSKA (reference sequence). The CDR3 covers 14 residues. The germline V and J ends were trimmed by 4 bases and 6 bases, with 15 bases remaining between them. The CDR3 region is CSATTTYPAGELFF. DNA of the CDR3: TGCAGTGCTACGACCACGTATCCAGCCGGGGAGCTGTTTTTT.

This clonotype was picked up many times. This chain uses TRBV6-1 with TRBJ1-1, with D tentatively TRBD1 (5 bases). The germline gives CDR1 MNHNS, CDR2 SASEGT. This CDR3 spans 16 amino acids. The V end was cut by 5 bases, the J end by 1 base, with 17 bases between. CDR3 sequence reads: CASSTPRGRGNTEAFF. CDR3 bases: TGTGCCAGCAGTACCCCTCGGGGAAGGGGGAACACTGAAGCTTTCTTT.

The rearrangement links TRBV19 to TRBJ1-5; 10 bases map to TRBD1. Trimming at V came to 4 bases and at J to 4 bases, leaving 7 bases not matched to a gene. CDR1 and CDR2 from the germline V gene are LNHDA and SQIVND (reference sequence). The CDR3 extends over 16 amino acids. The CDR3 is CASSTDRGRGNQPQHF. The CDR3 DNA reads TGTGCCAGTAGTACCGACAGGGGGCGCGGGAATCAGCCCCAGCATTTT.

V gene TRBV9 combines with J gene TRBJ2-2, with D unresolved. Germline values: CDR1 SGDLS, CDR2 YYNGEE. V was shortened by 0 bases and J by 0 bases, with 6 bases between the two germline ends. The CDR3 runs 15 residues. CDR3 DNA: TGTGCCAGCAGCGTAGATGAGGCGAACACCGGGGAGCTGTTTTTT. Protein product: CASSVDEANTGELFF.

This clonotype was recorded once. This chain joins TRBV5-6 and TRBJ1-2; a possible D gene is TRBD1 (6 bases). V lost 3 bases, J lost 5 bases, and 20 bases lay in between. This CDR3 comprises 16 residues. From germline, CDR1 is SGHDT and CDR2 YYEEEE. The CDR3 DNA is TGTGCCAGCAGCTGGAGGACAGACCTCCACCTGTATGGCTACACCTTC. Protein product: CASSWRTDLHLYGYTF.

In this sample, this clonotype turned up many times. The rearrangement uses TRBV7-9 and TRBJ1-2; D is ambiguous. V was pared by 4 bases and J by 3 bases, with 15 bases between. The CDR3 sequence is 15 residues long. The V gene's germline CDR1 is SEHNR and CDR2 FQNEAQ (reference sequence). CDR3 bases: TGTGCCAGCAGCTCATCACGTCGGATGTACTATGGCTACACCTTC. Its translation is CASSSSRRMYYGYTF.

This clonotype was recorded a few times. This chain links TRBV5-8 with TRBJ2-1, with 10 bases identical to TRBD2. CDR3 length: 15 amino acids. Germline V CDR1 and CDR2: SGHTS, YDEGEE. The trim removed 4 bases at V and 3 bases at J, leaving 4 bases unmatched. CDR3 nucleotide sequence: TGTGCCAGCAGCACGGGACTAGCGTTCTACAATGAGCAGTTCTTC. It encodes CASSTGLAFYNEQFF.

The V call is TRBV7-9, the J call TRBJ1-2, with no clear D. V lost 5 bases to trimming and J lost 6 bases, with 13 bases between them. Germline loops: CDR1 SEHNR, CDR2 FQNEAQ (reference sequence). This CDR3 comprises 13 residues. The CDR3 reads CASSESRLDGYTF. The DNA for the CDR3 is TGTGCCAGCAGCGAATCGAGGTTGGATGGCTACACCTTC.

The table lists this clonotype with a few counts. The chain joins TRBV6-7 to TRBJ2-2, with TRBD2 identical over 9 bases. TRBV6-7 is filed as an ORF, its function uncertain. J was trimmed by 3 bases and V by 6 bases; bases with no gene match: 11. The length of the CDR3 is 17 residues. The CDR3 sequence: CASSCTKASGDTGELFF. The DNA of the CDR3 is TGTGCCAGCAGCTGCACTAAAGCTAGCGGGGACACCGGGGAGCTGTTTTTT.

The sample holds a few counts of this clonotype. The chain combines TRBV3-1 with TRBJ1-2, with D tentatively TRBD1 (6 bases). This CDR3 has 15 amino acids. V shed 0 bases and J shed 7 bases, with 15 bases lying between them. CDR1 is LGHDT, CDR2 YNNKEL, per germline (reference sequence). The CDR3 coding sequence is TGTGCCAGCAGCCAAGACCGCCACAGGGTGGGTGGCTACACCTTC. This gives the protein CASSQDRHRVGGYTF.

The V call is TRBV3-1, the J call TRBJ2-3; 8 nucleotides agree with TRBD1. The CDR3 is 13 amino acids. Trimming removed 2 bases from V and 6 bases from J; junction bases left unmatched: 1. CDR1 is LGHDT, CDR2 YNNKEL, per germline (reference sequence). The CDR3 spells CASSQSGGDTQYF. CDR3 DNA sequence: TGTGCCAGCAGCCAATCAGGGGGCGATACGCAGTATTTT.